A selection of T cell receptor beta chains follows, all from one sample in a study of beta chain features in type 1 diabetes. Assay: immunoSEQ multiplex PCR; the TCRdb copy retains only in-frame clones and omits some. The sample carries about 400,000 clones, around 12% recorded once. Sequenced sample: naive CD4+ T cells from blood. Receptors originate from a man between 18 and 29 years old in good health. The CDR3 runs from the conserved cysteine through the conserved F or W. The D gene is left open where the match is weak. Where a row states a size, it is once, few, many or the class of an expanded clone; other rows omit it.

cdr3_nt	cdr3_aa	v_call	clone_size	d_call	j_call
TGTGCCAGTAGTCCGGGACTAGCGGCCTCCTACGAGCAGTACTTC	CASSPGLAASYEQYF	TRBV19	NA	TRBD2	TRBJ2-7
TGTGCCAGCAGAGAGACAGGGGAGAATCAGCCCCAGCATTTT	CASRETGENQPQHF	TRBV28	few	TRBD1	TRBJ1-5
TGCGCCAGCAGCCAGGGGTCGCGATTAGCGGGGGGTCATACGCAGTATTTT	CASSQGSRLAGGHTQYF	TRBV4-1	few	TRBD2	TRBJ2-3
TGCGCCAGCAGCCGACAACTCTTTAACTATGGCTACACCTTC	CASSRQLFNYGYTF	TRBV4-3	few	NA	TRBJ1-2
TGTGCCAGCAGCGACGGGACAGTTAATTCACCCCTCCACTTT	CASSDGTVNSPLHF	TRBV28	NA	TRBD1	TRBJ1-6
TGTGCCAGTAGTGCCGACGGGTACCGTTCAGCCTACGAGCAGTACTTC	CASSADGYRSAYEQYF	TRBV19	few	NA	TRBJ2-7
TGTGCCAGCAGCCCAACAGGGGACACTGAAGCTTTCTTT	CASSPTGDTEAFF	TRBV14	NA	TRBD1	TRBJ1-1
TGTGCCAGCAGTTTAGCGGGACTAGCGGTTCAAGAGACCCAGTACTTC	CASSLAGLAVQETQYF	TRBV28	NA	TRBD2	TRBJ2-5
TGTGCCAGCAGCTTGGCTCGCCTAGCGGGGGATACGCAGTATTTT	CASSLARLAGDTQYF	TRBV5-4	few	TRBD2	TRBJ2-3
TGTGCCAGCAGCCGGGACAGGGAAGAGACCCAGTACTTC	CASSRDREETQYF	TRBV6-1	few	TRBD1	TRBJ2-5
TGTGCCTGTTTACAGGGGGGTACTAACTATGGCTACACCTTC	CACLQGGTNYGYTF	TRBV30	few	TRBD1	TRBJ1-2
TGTGCCAGCAGTGAAACAGGGGAGCGAGAGACCCAGTACTTC	CASSETGERETQYF	TRBV25-1	NA	TRBD1	TRBJ2-5
TGTGCCAGCAGCTTCAAGGGGATGAACACTGAAGCTTTCTTT	CASSFKGMNTEAFF	TRBV5-4	NA	NA	TRBJ1-1
TGTGCCAGCAGCCCCAGGGGTCTCAATGAGCAGTTCTTC	CASSPRGLNEQFF	TRBV27	NA	NA	TRBJ2-1
TGTGCCAGCAGTTTAACAGGGGACTATGGCTACACCTTC	CASSLTGDYGYTF	TRBV9	NA	TRBD1	TRBJ1-2
TGTGCCTGGAGTAGTGGGGGCCCCCTCGAGCAGTACTTC	CAWSSGGPLEQYF	TRBV30	few	NA	TRBJ2-7
TGTGCCAGCTCACCCTTCCGGACTAGCGAAACCTCCTACAATGAGCAGTTCTTC	CASSPFRTSETSYNEQFF	TRBV18	NA	TRBD2	TRBJ2-1
TGCGCCAGCAGCCAAGGTCACTCCGGGGACTCTCTTGGTGGCCAGTACTTC	CASSQGHSGDSLGGQYF	TRBV4-3	NA	NA	TRBJ2-5
TGTGCCAGCAGCGCCAGACTAGCGGGAAAGGGAGAGACCCAGTACTTC	CASSARLAGKGETQYF	TRBV7-2	NA	TRBD2	TRBJ2-5
TGTGCCAGCAGGAGCGGGTACCAAGAGACCCAGTACTTC	CASRSGYQETQYF	TRBV6-1	NA	NA	TRBJ2-5
TGTGCCACTCAACAGGCAGGCACCTCCTTATTCCACACCTTC	CATQQAGTSLFHTF	TRBV19	few	NA	TRBJ1-2
TGTGCCACCAGCAGAGGCGGGGAGGTGCCTTATGGCTACACCTTC	CATSRGGEVPYGYTF	TRBV15	few	NA	TRBJ1-2
TGCGCCAGCAGATCGGAGGGCGACTATGGCTACACCTTC	CASRSEGDYGYTF	TRBV5-1	NA	NA	TRBJ1-2